These 3 T cell receptor beta chains share one sample of origin, sequenced in a study of identical twins. TCRdb used MiXCR to reprocess the 5' RACE reads, holding one entry per CDR3 protein. The repertoire holds 500,000 to 650,000 distinct CDR3 sequences, with 20% to 25% as singletons. These data were also filed under a second study, of yellow fever vaccine responses in identical twins.

The sequenced sample consisted of CD4+ T cells sorted from blood. The origin of the receptors is a woman aged 18-35 years in good health.

The V gene is TRBV10-3, the J gene TRBJ2-1; 9 bases line up with TRBD2. Per germline, CDR1 ENHRY and CDR2 SYGVKD. The junction had 12 bases not matched to a gene; V was cut back by 0 bases and J by 6 bases. This CDR3 contains 18 residues. The CDR3 loop reads CAISESLGLATGSNEQFF. The CDR3 DNA is TGTGCCATCAGTGAGTCGTTAGGACTAGCGACGGGCTCCAATGAGCAGTTCTTC.

J is TRBJ2-7 and V is TRBV18; D is possibly TRBD2 (5 bases). Germline V CDR1 and CDR2: KGHSH, LQKENI. There are 15 residues in the CDR3. The V and J ends lost 4 bases and 4 bases respectively, with 17 bases between them. CDR3 nucleotide sequence: TGTGCCAGCTCACGAAGAATAGATTCGGGATACGAGCAGTACTTC. Protein product: CASSRRIDSGYEQYF. Together with reference TRBV18 and TRBJ2-7, the CDR3 gives the full variable domain: NAGVMQNPRHLVRRRGQEARLRCSPMKGHSHVYWYRQLPEEGLKFMVYLQKENIIDESGMPKERFSAEFPKEGPSILRIQQVVRGDSAAYFCASSRRIDSGYEQYFGPGTRLTVT.

The chain employs TRBV28 and TRBJ2-4; D may be TRBD1 (5 bases). This CDR3 comprises 13 residues. Trimming took off 2 bases at V and 9 bases at J, with 11 bases between the two ends. Germline V CDR1 and CDR2: MDHEN, SYDVKM. In nucleotides, the CDR3 is TGTGCCAGCAGTTTAACGACAGTCAGCATTCAGTACTTC. It codes for CASSLTTVSIQYF.